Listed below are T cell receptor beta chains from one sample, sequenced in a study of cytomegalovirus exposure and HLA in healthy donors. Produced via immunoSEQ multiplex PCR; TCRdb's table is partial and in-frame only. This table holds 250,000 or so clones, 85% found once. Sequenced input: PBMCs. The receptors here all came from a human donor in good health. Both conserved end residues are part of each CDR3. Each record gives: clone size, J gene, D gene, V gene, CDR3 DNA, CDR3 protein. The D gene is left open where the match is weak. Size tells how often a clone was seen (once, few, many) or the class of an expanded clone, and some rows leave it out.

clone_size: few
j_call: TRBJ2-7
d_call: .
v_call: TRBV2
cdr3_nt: TGTGCCAGCAGTGGGACAGTTACCTACGAGCAGTACTTC
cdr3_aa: CASSGTVTYEQYF

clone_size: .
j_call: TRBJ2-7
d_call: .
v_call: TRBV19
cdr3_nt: TGTGCCAGTAGTATAGGCAGGGCCTCCTCCTACGAGCAGTACTTC
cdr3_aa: CASSIGRASSYEQYF

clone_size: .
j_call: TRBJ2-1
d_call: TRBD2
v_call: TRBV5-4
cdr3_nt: TGTGCCAGCAGCTCGGGACTAGCGGGACACGACAATGAGCAGTTCTTC
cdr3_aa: CASSSGLAGHDNEQFF

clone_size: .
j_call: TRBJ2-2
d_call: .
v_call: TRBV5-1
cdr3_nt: TGCGCCAGCAGCGTCCTACAGGGTGGCGGCGGGGAGCTGTTTTTT
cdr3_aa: CASSVLQGGGGELFF

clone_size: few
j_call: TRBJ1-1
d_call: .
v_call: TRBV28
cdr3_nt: TGTGCCAGCAGTTTATCCGGTGTCTCAGCTTTCTTT
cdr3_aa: CASSLSGVSAFF

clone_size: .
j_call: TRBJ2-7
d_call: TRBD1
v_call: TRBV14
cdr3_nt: TGTGCCAGCAGCCGTGGGACAGGGGGGTTCTACGAGCAGTACTTC
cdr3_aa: CASSRGTGGFYEQYF

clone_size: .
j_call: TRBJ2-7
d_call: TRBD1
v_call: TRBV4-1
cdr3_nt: TGCGCCAGCAGCCTCCTCGGGACAGGGGTGTACGAGCAGTACTTC
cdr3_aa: CASSLLGTGVYEQYF

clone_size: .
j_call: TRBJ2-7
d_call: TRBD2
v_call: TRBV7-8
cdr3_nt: TGTGCCAGCAGCTTAGGATGGGCGGGAGGCGCCTACGAGCAGTACTTC
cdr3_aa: CASSLGWAGGAYEQYF

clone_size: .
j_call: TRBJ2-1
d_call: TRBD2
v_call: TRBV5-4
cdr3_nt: TGTGCCAGCAGCGTGGGACTAGCGGGGGTCAATGAGCAGTTCTTC
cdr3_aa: CASSVGLAGVNEQFF

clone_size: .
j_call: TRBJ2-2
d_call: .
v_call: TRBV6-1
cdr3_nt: TGTGCCACCCAGAACACCGGGGAGCTGTTTTTT
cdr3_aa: CATQNTGELFF

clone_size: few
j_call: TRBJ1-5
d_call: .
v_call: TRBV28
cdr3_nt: TGTGCCAGCAGTTTGACACTTTACAGGGCTAGCAATCAGCCCCAGCATTTT
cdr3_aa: CASSLTLYRASNQPQHF

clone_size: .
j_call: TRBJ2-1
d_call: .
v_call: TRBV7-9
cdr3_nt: TGTGCCAGCAGCTTAGAACGGAGGAACAATGAGCAGTTCTTC
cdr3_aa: CASSLERRNNEQFF

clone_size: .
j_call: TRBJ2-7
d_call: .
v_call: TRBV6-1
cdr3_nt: TGTGCCAGCAACCTTGGCGGGGGCACCTACGAGCAGTACTTC
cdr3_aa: CASNLGGGTYEQYF

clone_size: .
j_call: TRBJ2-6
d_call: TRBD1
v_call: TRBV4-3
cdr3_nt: TGCGCCAGCAGCCAAGAGGGGAACAGGGGGCGGGGTGGGGCCAACGTCCTGACTTTC
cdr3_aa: CASSQEGNRGRGGANVLTF

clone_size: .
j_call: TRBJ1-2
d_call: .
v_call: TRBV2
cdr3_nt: TGTGCCAGCAGGCTTCAGGGGAATCGAGGCTACACCTTC
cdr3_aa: CASRLQGNRGYTF

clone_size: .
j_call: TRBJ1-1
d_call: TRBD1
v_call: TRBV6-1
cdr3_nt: TGTGCCAGCAGTCGAATGCAGGGGGCTTCCACTGAAGCTTTCTTT
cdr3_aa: CASSRMQGASTEAFF

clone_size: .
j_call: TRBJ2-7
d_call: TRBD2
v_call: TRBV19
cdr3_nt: TGTGCCAGTGGGACTAGCGGGCCGAGCTCCTACGAGCAGTACTTC
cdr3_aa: CASGTSGPSSYEQYF

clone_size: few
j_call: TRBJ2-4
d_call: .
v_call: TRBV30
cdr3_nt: TGTGCCTGGAGTGTTCATGGTAGAACCTTTTTCTTC
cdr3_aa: CAWSVHGRTFFF

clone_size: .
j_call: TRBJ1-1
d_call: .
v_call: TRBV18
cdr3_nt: TGTGCCAGCTCACTAGGACAGACATACACTGAAGCTTTCTTT
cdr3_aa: CASSLGQTYTEAFF

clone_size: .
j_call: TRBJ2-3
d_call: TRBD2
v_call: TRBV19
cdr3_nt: TGTGCCAGTAGTCCGAGGACTAGCGGGAGATCGCAGTATTTT
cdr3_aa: CASSPRTSGRSQYF

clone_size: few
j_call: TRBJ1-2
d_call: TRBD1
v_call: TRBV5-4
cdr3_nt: TGTGCCAGCAGCTGGGACAGGGAGGCCTATGGCTACACCTTC
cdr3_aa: CASSWDREAYGYTF

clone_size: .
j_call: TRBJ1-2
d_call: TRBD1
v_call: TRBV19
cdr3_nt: TGTGCCAGTAGTCGGGACAGGGGGCACTATGGCTACACCTTC
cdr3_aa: CASSRDRGHYGYTF

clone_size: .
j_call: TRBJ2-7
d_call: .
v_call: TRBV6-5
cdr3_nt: TGTGCCAGCAGTTACTCAGGCGGAGACTACGAGCAGTACTTC
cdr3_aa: CASSYSGGDYEQYF

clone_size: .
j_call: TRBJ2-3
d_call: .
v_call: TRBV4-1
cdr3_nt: TGCGCCAGCAGCCCCCTCGGGAGCGCGGACACAGATACGCAGTATTTT
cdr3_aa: CASSPLGSADTDTQYF

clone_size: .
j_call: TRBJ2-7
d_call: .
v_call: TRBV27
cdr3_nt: TGTGCCAGCAGTTGGGAGCAATCCTCCTACGAGCAGTACTTC
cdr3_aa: CASSWEQSSYEQYF

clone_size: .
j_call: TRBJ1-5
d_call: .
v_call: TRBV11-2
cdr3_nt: TGTGCCAGCAGCGCCATTCGGGGGTATAGCAATCAGCCCCAGCATTTT
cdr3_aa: CASSAIRGYSNQPQHF

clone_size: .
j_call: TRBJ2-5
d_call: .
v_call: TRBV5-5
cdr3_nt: TGTGCCAGCAGCTTCAGGGCGGAGACCCAGTACTTC
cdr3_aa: CASSFRAETQYF

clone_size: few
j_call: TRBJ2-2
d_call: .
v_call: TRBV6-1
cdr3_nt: TGTGCCAGCATCCCGTTAATTACTTTAACCGGGGAGCTGTTTTTT
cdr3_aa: CASIPLITLTGELFF

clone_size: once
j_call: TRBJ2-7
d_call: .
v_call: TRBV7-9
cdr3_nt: TGTTCCAGCAGCCCAGGGTCCTCGGCCTACGAGCAGTACTTC
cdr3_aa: CSSSPGSSAYEQYF

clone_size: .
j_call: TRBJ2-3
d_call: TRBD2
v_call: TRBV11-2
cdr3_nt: TGTGCCAGCAGCTCACGACTAGCGGGCACAGATACGCAGTATTTT
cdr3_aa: CASSSRLAGTDTQYF

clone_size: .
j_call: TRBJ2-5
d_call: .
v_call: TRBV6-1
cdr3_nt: TGTGCCAGCAGTGAAGTGGCAGGGGTTCAAGGGACCCAGTACTTC
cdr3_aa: CASSEVAGVQGTQYF

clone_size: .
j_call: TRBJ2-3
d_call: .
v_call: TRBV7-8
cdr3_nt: TGTGCCAGCAGCTTAGTGTGGGAGGGGGCAGATACGCAGTATTTT
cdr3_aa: CASSLVWEGADTQYF

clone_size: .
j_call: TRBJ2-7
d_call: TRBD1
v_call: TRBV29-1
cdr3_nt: TGCAGCGGAGACAGGGGTTCGGTTTTGTACTTC
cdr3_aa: CSGDRGSVLYF

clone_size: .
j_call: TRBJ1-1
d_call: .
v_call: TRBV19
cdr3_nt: TGTGCCAGTAGTATACCCGGCGGGAACACTGAAGCTTTCTTT
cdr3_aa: CASSIPGGNTEAFF

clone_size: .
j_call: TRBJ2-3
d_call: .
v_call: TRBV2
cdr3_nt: TGTGCCAGCAAGGGTTGGGGAGTGGGAGATACGCAGTATTTT
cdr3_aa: CASKGWGVGDTQYF

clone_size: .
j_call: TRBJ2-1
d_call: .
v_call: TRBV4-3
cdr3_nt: TGCGCCAGCAGCCGACTGAACGTGAGAGATGAGCAGTTCTTC
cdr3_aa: CASSRLNVRDEQFF

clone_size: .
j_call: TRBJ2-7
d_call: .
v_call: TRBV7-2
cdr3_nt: TGTGCCAGCAGCCAACCCTTACGGGGTGGTAAGTCCTACGAGCAGTACTTC
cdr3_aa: CASSQPLRGGKSYEQYF

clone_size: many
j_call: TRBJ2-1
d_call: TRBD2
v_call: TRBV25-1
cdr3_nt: TGTGCCAGCAGTGAATCTGGCTATACGGGAGGCTCCTACAATGAGCAGTTCTTC
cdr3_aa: CASSESGYTGGSYNEQFF

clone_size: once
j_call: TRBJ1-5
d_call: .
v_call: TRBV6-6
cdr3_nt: TGTGCCAGCAGTTACAAGGCGGCAGGGGATCAGCCCCAGCATTTT
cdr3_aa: CASSYKAAGDQPQHF

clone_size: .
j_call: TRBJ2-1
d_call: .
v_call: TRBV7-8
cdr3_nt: TGTGCCAGCAGCTTAGGCCTAGCGACCATTAGCTCCTACAATGAGCAGTTCTTC
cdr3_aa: CASSLGLATISSYNEQFF

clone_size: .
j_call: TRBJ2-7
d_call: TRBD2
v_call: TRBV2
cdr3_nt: TGTGCCAGCAGTTCAGGCGGGAGGATATCCTACGAGCAGTACTTC
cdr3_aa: CASSSGGRISYEQYF